The 23 T cell receptor beta chains in this list originate from one sample, sequenced in a study of T cell responses to AZD1222 COVID-19 vaccine. Produced via immunoSEQ multiplex PCR; TCRdb's table is partial and in-frame only. Of about 130,000 clones detected, around 90% appear once; the ten largest clones hold around a sixth. Sample: peripheral blood, taken on day 0 of MenACWY control vaccination. The receptors here all came from an adult in good health.

The rearrangement uses TRBV7-8 and TRBJ2-7; TRBD2 might be the D (5 bases). The CDR3 is made up of 14 amino acids. CDR1 is SGHVS and CDR2 is FQNEAQ in the germline V gene. V was cut by 5 bases and J by 6 bases, with 17 bases left in between. The CDR3 DNA is TGTGCCAGCAGCCCCCAGCGTGGAGGAGTCGAGCAGTACTTC. Protein product: CASSPQRGGVEQYF.

This rearrangement joins TRBV11-2 to TRBJ2-7; the D is unclear. The CDR3 has 15 amino acids. Trimming shortened V by 0 bases and J by 4 bases, and 13 bases separated the two germline ends. Germline V gene data show CDR1 as SGHAT and CDR2 as FQNNGV. The CDR3 DNA sequence: TGTGCCAGCAGCTTAGATCATGAGTACCCTTACGAGCAGTACTTC. Translation: CASSLDHEYPYEQYF.

This clone was seen a single time. The chain couples TRBV28 to TRBJ2-1; 9 nucleotides agree with TRBD2. The CDR3 contains 14 residues. Germline CDR1 MDHEN, CDR2 SYDVKM. V lost 6 bases, J lost 5 bases, and 5 bases stayed unmatched. The CDR3 loop is CASRYSGSHNEQFF. The DNA of the CDR3 is TGTGCCAGCAGGTATAGCGGGAGTCACAATGAGCAGTTCTTC.

This chain joins TRBV28 and TRBJ2-7; maybe TRBD1 (6 bases). Germline V gene data show CDR1 as MDHEN and CDR2 as SYDVKM. The CDR3 covers 12 residues. The ends were cut back, 8 bases at V and 2 bases at J, with 10 bases in the middle. The CDR3 sequence: CASRDTPYEQYF. The CDR3 DNA reads as TGTGCCAGCCGGGACACCCCCTACGAGCAGTACTTC.

This rearrangement joins TRBV7-6 to TRBJ2-3; D assignment may be TRBD1 or TRBD2 (5 bases each). The ends were cut back, 5 bases at V and 1 base at J, with 13 bases in the middle. Germline V CDR1 and CDR2: SGHVS, FNYEAQ. The CDR3 runs to 15 residues. CDR3 sequence (DNA): TGTGCCAGCAGCCCCTTCGTGGGACGCACAGATACGCAGTATTTT. Its translation: CASSPFVGRTDTQYF.

This clone was counted between two and nine times. This sample also contains other DNA sequences that code for the same CDR3. The chain links TRBV5-1 to TRBJ2-5, with D possibly matching TRBD2 (5 bases). V lost 0 bases and J lost 4, with 7 bases in between. CDR1 is SGHRS and CDR2 is YFSETQ in the germline V gene. The CDR3 sequence is 13 residues long. The CDR3 here is CASSLAGGETQYF. The CDR3 coding sequence is TGCGCCAGCAGCTTGGCAGGAGGAGAGACCCAGTACTTC.

V and J are TRBV18 and TRBJ2-5, with 7 nucleotides matching TRBD2. The germline gives CDR1 KGHSH, CDR2 LQKENI. V trimming: 3 bases; J trimming: 4 bases; junction bases outside the gene matches: 5. CDR3 length equals 14 residues. The CDR3 nucleotides read TGTGCCAGCTCACCGCGGGAGACCCGAGAGACCCAGTACTTC. Translation: CASSPRETRETQYF.

The CDR3 DNA is TGTGCCAGCACCCGTGGACATCCCCTCTCCTACGAGCAGTACTTC. Encoded protein: CASTRGHPLSYEQYF. The chain has TRBV28 and TRBJ2-7, with D perhaps TRBD1 (5 bases). Trimming left V 7 bases short and J 0 bases short, with 16 bases between. CDR1 is MDHEN and CDR2 is SYDVKM in the germline V gene. The CDR3 has 15 amino acids.

V is TRBV19 and J is TRBJ2-7; the D gene is possibly TRBD1 (5 bases). The CDR3 loop spans 15 amino acids. Germline V gene lookup returns CDR1 LNHDA and CDR2 SQIVND (reference sequence). V lost 4 bases and J lost 3, with 16 bases in between. The CDR3 protein is CASSNNAGIFYEQYF. The CDR3 DNA is TGTGCCAGTAGTAACAACGCAGGGATTTTCTACGAGCAGTACTTC.

The chain combines TRBV21-1 with TRBJ1-1; the table's TRBD1 call for D was not verified on the DNA. TRBV21-1 is a recognized pseudogene. This CDR3 region has 11 residues. CDR3 sequence reads: CASRGTLEAFF. CDR3 sequence (DNA): TGTGCCAGCAGGGGGACACTAGAAGCTTTCTTT.

CDR3 sequence (DNA): TGCAGTGCTTTCATAGGAGATACGCAGTATTTT. Amino acids: CSAFIGDTQYF. J is TRBJ2-3 and V is TRBV20-1, with D hard to call. Germline CDR1 and CDR2: DFQATT and SNEGSKA (reference sequence). The CDR3 length is 11 residues. V was trimmed by 5 bases and J by 5 bases, leaving 8 bases between them.

The chain carries TRBV9 and TRBJ2-1, with 7 nucleotides matching TRBD2. The CDR3 runs 16 residues. V was clipped by 0 bases and J by 5 bases; unmatched bases: 8. Germline values: CDR1 SGDLS, CDR2 YYNGEE. As DNA, the CDR3 is TGTGCCAGCAGCGTAGTGGTGACTAGCAACCACAATGAGCAGTTCTTC. As protein: CASSVVVTSNHNEQFF.

The chain recombines TRBV11-2 with TRBJ2-7; tentative D call: TRBD2 (5 bases). Germline CDR1 reads SGHAT; CDR2 reads FQNNGV. V was shortened by 4 bases and J by 3 bases, with 16 bases between the two germline ends. The CDR3 totals 15 residues. CDR3 bases: TGTGCCAGCAGCTGGGCCTCGTTACGGGGCTACGAGCAGTACTTC. Residues: CASSWASLRGYEQYF. Based on the CDR3 plus reference TRBV11-2 and TRBJ2-7, the full variable domain is EAGVAQSPRYKIIEKRQSVAFWCNPISGHATLYWYQQILGQGPKLLIQFQNNGVVDDSQLPKDRFSAERLKGVDSTLKIQPAKLEDSAVYLCASSWASLRGYEQYFGPGTRLTVT.

The genes are TRBV18 and TRBJ2-1, with 8 bases lining up with TRBD2. CDR1 is KGHSH, CDR2 LQKENI, per germline. V was pared by 2 bases and J by 5 bases, with 8 bases of the junction left unmatched. There are 16 residues in the CDR3. CDR3 DNA sequence: TGTGCCAGCTCACCAGGGATAGCGGGACTCAACAATGAGCAGTTCTTC. Its translation: CASSPGIAGLNNEQFF.

The chain carries TRBV5-4 and TRBJ2-7; 7 bases agree with TRBD1. The germline V gene encodes CDR1 SGHNT and CDR2 YYREEE (reference sequence). CDR3 length equals 14 residues. V shed 4 bases and J 5 bases; nucleotides not matched to a gene: 9. CDR3 coding DNA: TGTGCCAGCAGCCTGACAGGGCCCGGGGACGAGCAGTACTTC. It codes for CASSLTGPGDEQYF.

The CDR3 nucleotides are TGTGCCAGCAGCTTTAGAGGGGAGAGACTAGCGGGAGTGTACGAGCAGTACTTC. Residues: CASSFRGERLAGVYEQYF. The chain uses TRBV7-9 and TRBJ2-7; 12 bases fit TRBD2. The J segment lost 4 bases and the V segment lost 3 bases, leaving 13 bases of the junction unmatched. Germline CDR1 and CDR2: SEHNR and FQNEAQ (reference sequence). This CDR3 comprises 18 residues.

This clone has a single count. The chain carries TRBV28 and TRBJ1-3; D call uncertain. Germline V gives CDR1 MDHEN, CDR2 SYDVKM. V lost 1 base and J lost 2, with 6 bases in between. This CDR3 comprises 14 residues. CDR3 residues: CASSLYGAGNTIYF. CDR3 nucleotides: TGTGCCAGCAGTTTATACGGGGCTGGAAACACCATATATTTT.

This clone showed up just once. This chain links TRBV6-4 with TRBJ1-3; D remains unclear. V was trimmed by 7 bases and J by 0 bases, leaving 16 bases between them. The germline gives CDR1 MRHNA, CDR2 SNTAGT. The CDR3 totals 16 residues. CDR3 in DNA: TGTGCCAGCATCTTCGCTTTCCGGGGCTCTGGAAACACCATATATTTT. Protein sequence: CASIFAFRGSGNTIYF.

The rearrangement links TRBV7-3 to TRBJ2-1, with 9 positions matching TRBD2. J gave up 7 bases and V 5 bases, and 9 bases lay outside the gene matches. The CDR3 is 15 residues long. Per germline, CDR1 SGHTA and CDR2 FQGTGA. In DNA form, the CDR3 reads TGTGCCAGCAGCATGGTAGCGGGAGCGACAAATGAGCAGTTCTTC. As protein: CASSMVAGATNEQFF.

The rearrangement uses TRBV25-1 and TRBJ1-3; unclear D gene. Per germline, CDR1 MGHDK and CDR2 SYGVNS. The V and J ends lost 2 bases and 2 bases respectively, with 13 bases between them. CDR3 size: 16 residues. CDR3 coding DNA: TGTGCCAGCAGTGAAGAAGGGAGGCACCCTGGAAACACCATATATTTT. Amino acids: CASSEEGRHPGNTIYF.

This chain connects TRBV5-1 to TRBJ2-5; 8 bases agree with TRBD1. J lost 5 bases, V lost 4 bases, and 7 bases had no gene match. The CDR3 has 14 residues. Germline V gene data show CDR1 as SGHRS and CDR2 as YFSETQ. DNA of the CDR3: TGCGCCAGCAGCCTGGGACAGGACTGGGAGACCCAGTACTTC. Translating gives CASSLGQDWETQYF.

This chain joins TRBV14 and TRBJ1-2; D might be TRBD1 (6 bases). There are 15 residues in the CDR3. Deletions cut 4 bases from V and 8 bases from J, with 20 bases between. CDR1 is SGHDN, CDR2 FVKESK, per germline. The CDR3 DNA sequence: TGTGCCAGCAGCCCAAGGCATGACAGGAAGGAGGGCTACACCTTC. Its protein is CASSPRHDRKEGYTF.

CDR3 sequence reads: CASSSTSGTRTGELFF. CDR3 nucleotides: TGTGCCAGCAGTTCTACTAGCGGGACTCGGACCGGGGAGCTGTTTTTT. The chain is built from TRBV7-6 and TRBJ2-2; TRBD2 aligns across 10 bases. Losses at the gene ends were 6 bases for V and 5 bases for J; bases not matched to a gene: 9. The CDR3 covers 16 residues. Germline V gene lookup returns CDR1 SGHVS and CDR2 FNYEAQ.